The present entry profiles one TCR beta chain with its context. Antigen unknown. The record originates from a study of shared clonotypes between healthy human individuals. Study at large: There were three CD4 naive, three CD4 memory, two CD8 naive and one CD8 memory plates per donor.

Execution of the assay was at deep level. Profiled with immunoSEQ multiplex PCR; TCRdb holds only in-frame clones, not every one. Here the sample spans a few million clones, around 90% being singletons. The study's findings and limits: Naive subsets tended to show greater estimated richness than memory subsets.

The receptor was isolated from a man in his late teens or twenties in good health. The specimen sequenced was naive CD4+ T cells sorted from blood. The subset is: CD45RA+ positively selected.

CDR3 sequence: CASSWKNTGELFF. CDR3 DNA: TGTGCCAGCAGTTGGAAGAACACCGGGGAGCTGTTTTTT. V and J are TRBV27 and TRBJ2-2; no reliable D call. Trimming took 4 bases from V and 1 from J, leaving 4 bases between them. Germline CDR1 MNHEY, CDR2 SMNVEV (reference sequence). This CDR3 region has 13 residues.